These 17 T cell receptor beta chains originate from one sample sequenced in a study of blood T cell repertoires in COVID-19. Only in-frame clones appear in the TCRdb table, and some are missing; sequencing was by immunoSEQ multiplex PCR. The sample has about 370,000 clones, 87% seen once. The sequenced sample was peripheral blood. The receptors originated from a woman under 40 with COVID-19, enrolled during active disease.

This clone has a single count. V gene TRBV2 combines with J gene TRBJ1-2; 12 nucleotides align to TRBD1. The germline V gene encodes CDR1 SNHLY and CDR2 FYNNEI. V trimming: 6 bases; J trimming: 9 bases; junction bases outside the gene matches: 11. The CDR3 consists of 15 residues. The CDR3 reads CASSSGQGARSRYTF. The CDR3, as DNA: TGTGCCAGCAGCTCGGGACAGGGGGCGCGGAGCCGCTACACCTTC.

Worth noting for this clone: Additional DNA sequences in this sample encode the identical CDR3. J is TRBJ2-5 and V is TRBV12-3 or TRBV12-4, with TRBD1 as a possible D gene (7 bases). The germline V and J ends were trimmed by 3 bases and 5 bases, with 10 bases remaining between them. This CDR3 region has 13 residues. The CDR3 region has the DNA TGTGCCAGCAGTTTGGCAGGGGGGGAGACCCAGTACTTC. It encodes CASSLAGGETQYF.

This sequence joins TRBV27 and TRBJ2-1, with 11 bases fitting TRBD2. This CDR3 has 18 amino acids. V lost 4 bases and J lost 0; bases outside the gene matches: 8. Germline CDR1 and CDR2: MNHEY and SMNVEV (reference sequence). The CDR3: CASSSTGTSGPSYNEQFF. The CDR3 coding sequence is TGTGCCAGCAGTTCTACCGGGACTAGCGGACCCTCCTACAATGAGCAGTTCTTC.

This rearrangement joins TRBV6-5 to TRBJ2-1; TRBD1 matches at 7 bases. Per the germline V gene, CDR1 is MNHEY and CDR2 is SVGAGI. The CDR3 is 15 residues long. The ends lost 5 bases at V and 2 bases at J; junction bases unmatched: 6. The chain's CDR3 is CASSRQGNTYNEQFF. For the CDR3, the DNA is TGTGCCAGCAGTCGACAGGGTAACACCTACAATGAGCAGTTCTTC.

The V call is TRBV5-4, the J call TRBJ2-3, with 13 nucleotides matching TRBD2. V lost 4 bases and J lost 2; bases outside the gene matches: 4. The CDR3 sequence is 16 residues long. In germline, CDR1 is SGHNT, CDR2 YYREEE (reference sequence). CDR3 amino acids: CASSPGTSGNTDTQYF. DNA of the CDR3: TGTGCCAGCAGCCCAGGGACTAGCGGGAACACAGATACGCAGTATTTT. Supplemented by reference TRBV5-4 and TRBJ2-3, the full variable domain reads ETGVTQSPTHLIKTRGQQVTLRCSSQSGHNTVSWYQQALGQGPQFIFQYYREEENGRGNFPPRFSGLQFPNYSSELNVNALELDDSALYLCASSPGTSGNTDTQYFGPGTRLTVL.

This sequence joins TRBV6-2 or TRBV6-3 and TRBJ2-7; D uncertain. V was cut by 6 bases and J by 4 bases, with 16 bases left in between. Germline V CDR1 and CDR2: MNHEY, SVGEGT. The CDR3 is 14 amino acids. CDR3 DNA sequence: TGTGCCAGCAGCTTGGGCCCGCGATATTACGAGCAGTACTTC. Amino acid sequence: CASSLGPRYYEQYF.

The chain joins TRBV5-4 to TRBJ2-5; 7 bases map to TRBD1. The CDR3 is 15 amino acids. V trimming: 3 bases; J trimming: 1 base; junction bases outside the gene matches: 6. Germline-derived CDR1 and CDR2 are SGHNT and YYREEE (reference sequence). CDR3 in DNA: TGTGCCAGCAGCTACGGGACAGCCGGCCAAGAGACCCAGTACTTC. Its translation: CASSYGTAGQETQYF. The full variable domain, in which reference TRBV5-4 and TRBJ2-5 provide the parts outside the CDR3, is ETGVTQSPTHLIKTRGQQVTLRCSSQSGHNTVSWYQQALGQGPQFIFQYYREEENGRGNFPPRFSGLQFPNYSSELNVNALELDDSALYLCASSYGTAGQETQYFGPGTRLLVL.

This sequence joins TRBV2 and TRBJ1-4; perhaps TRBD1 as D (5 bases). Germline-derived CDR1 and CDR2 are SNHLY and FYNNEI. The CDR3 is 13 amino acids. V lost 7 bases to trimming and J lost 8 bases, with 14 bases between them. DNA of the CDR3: TGTGCCAGCATTCGAAGGAGGGGCGAAAAACTGTTTTTT. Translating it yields CASIRRRGEKLFF. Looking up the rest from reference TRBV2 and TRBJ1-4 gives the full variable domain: EPEVTQTPSHQVTQMGQEVILRCVPISNHLYFYWYRQILGQKVEFLVSFYNNEISEKSEIFDDQFSVERPDGSNFTLKIRSTKLEDSAMYFCASIRRRGEKLFFGSGTQLSVL.

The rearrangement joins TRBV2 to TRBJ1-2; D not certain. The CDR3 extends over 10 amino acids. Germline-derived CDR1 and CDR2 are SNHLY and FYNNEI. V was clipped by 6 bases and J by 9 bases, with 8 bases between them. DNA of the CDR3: TGTGCCAGCAGCCTATCAAGCTACACCTTC. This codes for CASSLSSYTF. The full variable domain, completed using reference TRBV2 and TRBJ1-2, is EPEVTQTPSHQVTQMGQEVILRCVPISNHLYFYWYRQILGQKVEFLVSFYNNEISEKSEIFDDQFSVERPDGSNFTLKIRSTKLEDSAMYFCASSLSSYTFGSGTRLTVV.

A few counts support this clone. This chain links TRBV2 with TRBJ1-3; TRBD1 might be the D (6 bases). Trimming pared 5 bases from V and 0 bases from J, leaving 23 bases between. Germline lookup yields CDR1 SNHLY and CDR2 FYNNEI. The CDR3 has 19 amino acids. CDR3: CASSKELYMTGGSGNTIYF. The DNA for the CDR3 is TGTGCCAGCAGTAAAGAGCTGTATATGACAGGAGGCTCTGGAAACACCATATATTTT.

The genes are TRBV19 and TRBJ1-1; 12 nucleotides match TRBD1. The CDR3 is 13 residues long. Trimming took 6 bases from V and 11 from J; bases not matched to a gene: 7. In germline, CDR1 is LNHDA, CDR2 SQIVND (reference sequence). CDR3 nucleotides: TGTGCCAGTAGACCCCCGGGACAGGGGGCGGCTTTCTTT. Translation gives CASRPPGQGAAFF.

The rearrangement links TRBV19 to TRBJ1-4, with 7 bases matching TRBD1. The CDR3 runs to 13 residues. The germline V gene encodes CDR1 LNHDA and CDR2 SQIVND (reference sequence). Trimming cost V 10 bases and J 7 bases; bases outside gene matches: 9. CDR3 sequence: CATTTGPFEKLFF. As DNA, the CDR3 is TGTGCCACAACGACAGGGCCCTTTGAAAAACTGTTTTTT.

CDR3 sequence: CASSAQTGTPPYEQYF. CDR3 coding DNA: TGTGCCAGCAGCGCCCAAACAGGCACCCCTCCCTACGAGCAGTACTTC. The genes are TRBV3-1 (or the pseudogene TRBV3-2) and TRBJ2-7, with a possible D match to TRBD1 (5 bases). Per the germline V gene, CDR1 is LGHDT and CDR2 is YNNKEL (reference sequence). V lost 5 bases, J lost 2 bases, and 19 bases lay in between. The CDR3 loop spans 16 amino acids.

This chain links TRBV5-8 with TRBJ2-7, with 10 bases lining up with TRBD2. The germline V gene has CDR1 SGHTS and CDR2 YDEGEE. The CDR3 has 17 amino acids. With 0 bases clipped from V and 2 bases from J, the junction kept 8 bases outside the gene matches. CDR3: CASSLVVGLAGAYEQYF. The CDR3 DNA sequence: TGTGCCAGCAGCTTGGTCGTCGGGCTAGCGGGAGCCTACGAGCAGTACTTC.

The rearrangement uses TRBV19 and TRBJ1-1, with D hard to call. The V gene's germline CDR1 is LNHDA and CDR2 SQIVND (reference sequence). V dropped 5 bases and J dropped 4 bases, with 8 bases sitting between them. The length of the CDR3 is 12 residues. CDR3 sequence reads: CASSSGFTEAFF. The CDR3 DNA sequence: TGTGCCAGTAGTTCGGGGTTCACTGAAGCTTTCTTT.

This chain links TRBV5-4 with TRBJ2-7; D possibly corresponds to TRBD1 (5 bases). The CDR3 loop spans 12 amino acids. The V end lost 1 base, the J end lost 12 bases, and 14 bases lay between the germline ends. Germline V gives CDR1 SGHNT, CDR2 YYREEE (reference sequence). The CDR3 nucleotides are TGTGCCAGCAGCTTGAAAGGGGCTGTCTGGTACTTC. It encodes CASSLKGAVWYF.

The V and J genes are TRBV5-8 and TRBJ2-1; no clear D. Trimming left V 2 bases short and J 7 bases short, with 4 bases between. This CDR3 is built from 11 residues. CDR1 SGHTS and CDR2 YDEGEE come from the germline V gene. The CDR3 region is CASSFTNEQFF. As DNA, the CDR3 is TGTGCCAGCAGCTTTACTAATGAGCAGTTCTTC.